This TCR beta chain was found in a study of cytomegalovirus exposure and HLA in healthy donors. Study background: The use of the same platform for the 90 to 150 validation repertoires and the 550 to 850 first-cohort repertoires was reported by a later analysis. Study-level points and caveats: Specific recognition of CMV antigens was confirmed in vitro for three chains (all CMV-associated). TCR beta chains numbering some 160 were designated cytomegalovirus-associated.

Profiled with immunoSEQ multiplex PCR; TCRdb holds only in-frame clones, not every one. The data show some 170,000 clones, roughly 90% seen once. The donors belonged to the roughly 110-subject validation cohort, separate from the roughly 670-subject first cohort. Notes on this clone: Its antigen is unknown.

The sequence came from a woman younger than 45 in good health and CMV-seronegative. Sequences were obtained from PBMCs.

The CDR3 DNA is TGCGCCAGCAGCCAAGATTATTCCGGAAGCTACGAGCAGTACTTC. This encodes CASSQDYSGSYEQYF. J is TRBJ2-7 and V is TRBV4-3; D gene ambiguous. The V end was cut by 0 bases, the J end by 3 bases, with 12 bases between. The V gene's germline CDR1 is LGHNA and CDR2 YSLEER. The CDR3 has 15 amino acids.